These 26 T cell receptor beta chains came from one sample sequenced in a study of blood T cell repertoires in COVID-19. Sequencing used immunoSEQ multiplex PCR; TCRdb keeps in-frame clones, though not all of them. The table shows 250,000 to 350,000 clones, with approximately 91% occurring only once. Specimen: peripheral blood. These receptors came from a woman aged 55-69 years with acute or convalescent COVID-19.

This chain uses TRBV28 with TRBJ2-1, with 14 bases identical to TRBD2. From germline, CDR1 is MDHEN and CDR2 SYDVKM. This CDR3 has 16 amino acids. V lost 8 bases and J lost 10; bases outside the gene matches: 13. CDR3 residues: CASQTSGRARVREQFF. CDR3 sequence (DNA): TGTGCCAGCCAGACTAGCGGGAGGGCCCGGGTTCGGGAGCAGTTCTTC.

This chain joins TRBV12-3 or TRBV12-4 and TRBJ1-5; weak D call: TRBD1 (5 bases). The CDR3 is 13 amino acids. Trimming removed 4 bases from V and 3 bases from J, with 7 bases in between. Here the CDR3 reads CASSYRYNQPQHF. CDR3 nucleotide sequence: TGTGCCAGCAGTTACAGGTACAATCAGCCCCAGCATTTT.

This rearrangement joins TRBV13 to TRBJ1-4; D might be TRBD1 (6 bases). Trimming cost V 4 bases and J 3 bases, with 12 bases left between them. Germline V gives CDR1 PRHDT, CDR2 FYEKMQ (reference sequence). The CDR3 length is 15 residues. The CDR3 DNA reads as TGTGCCAGCAGCTCCTGGGGGCGGGCTAATGAAAAACTGTTTTTT. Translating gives CASSSWGRANEKLFF.

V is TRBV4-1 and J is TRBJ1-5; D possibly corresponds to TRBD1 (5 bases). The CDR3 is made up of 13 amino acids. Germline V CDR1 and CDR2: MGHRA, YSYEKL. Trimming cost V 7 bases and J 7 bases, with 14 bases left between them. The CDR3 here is CASTEGRDQPQHF. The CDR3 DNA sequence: TGCGCCAGCACCGAAGGGAGGGACCAGCCCCAGCATTTT.

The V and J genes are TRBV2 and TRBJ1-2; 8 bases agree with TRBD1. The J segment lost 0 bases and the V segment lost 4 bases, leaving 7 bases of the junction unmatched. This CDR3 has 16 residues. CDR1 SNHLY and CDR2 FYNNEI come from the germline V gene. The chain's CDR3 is CASSGGTGQANYGYTF. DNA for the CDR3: TGTGCCAGCAGTGGGGGGACAGGTCAAGCTAACTATGGCTACACCTTC.

CDR3 in amino acids: CASSPSTSTYEQYF. The CDR3 DNA reads as TGCGCCAGCAGCCCCTCGACATCCACCTACGAGCAGTACTTC. The rearrangement links TRBV5-1 to TRBJ2-7; no reliable D call. Looked up from germline, CDR1 is SGHRS and CDR2 is YFSETQ. V shed 4 bases and J shed 2 bases, with 13 bases lying between them. The CDR3 contains 14 residues.

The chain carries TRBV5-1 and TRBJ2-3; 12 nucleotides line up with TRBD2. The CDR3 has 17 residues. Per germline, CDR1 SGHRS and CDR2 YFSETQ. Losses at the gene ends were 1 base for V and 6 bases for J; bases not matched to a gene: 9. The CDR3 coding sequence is TGCGCCAGCAGCTTGACGGCTAGCGGGAGGGGGTTGGATACGCAGTATTTT. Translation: CASSLTASGRGLDTQYF.

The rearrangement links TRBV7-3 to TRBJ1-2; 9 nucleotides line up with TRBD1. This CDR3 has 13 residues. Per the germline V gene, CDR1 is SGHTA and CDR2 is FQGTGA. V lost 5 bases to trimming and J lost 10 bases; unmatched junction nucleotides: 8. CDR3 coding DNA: TGTGCCAGCAGCGAACAGGGGGCAGTGGACTACACCTTC. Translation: CASSEQGAVDYTF.

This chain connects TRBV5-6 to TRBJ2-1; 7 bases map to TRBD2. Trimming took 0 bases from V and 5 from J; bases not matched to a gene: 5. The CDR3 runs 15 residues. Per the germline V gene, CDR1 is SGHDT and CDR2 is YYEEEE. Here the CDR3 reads CASSLVLLADNEQFF. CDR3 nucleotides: TGTGCCAGCAGCTTGGTACTTCTAGCGGACAATGAGCAGTTCTTC.

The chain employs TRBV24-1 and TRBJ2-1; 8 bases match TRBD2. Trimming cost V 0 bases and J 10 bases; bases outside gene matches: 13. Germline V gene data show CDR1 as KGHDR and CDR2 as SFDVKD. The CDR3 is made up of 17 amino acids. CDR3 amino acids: CATSDLPGLVNFREQFF. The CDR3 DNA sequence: TGTGCCACCAGTGATTTGCCGGGACTAGTGAACTTCCGGGAGCAGTTCTTC.

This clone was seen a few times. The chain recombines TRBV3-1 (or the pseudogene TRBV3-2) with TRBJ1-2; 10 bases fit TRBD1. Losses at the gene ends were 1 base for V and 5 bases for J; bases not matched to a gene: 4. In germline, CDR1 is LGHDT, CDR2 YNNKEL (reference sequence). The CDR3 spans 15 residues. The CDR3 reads CASSQGTGGGYGYTF. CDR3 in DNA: TGTGCCAGCAGCCAAGGGACAGGGGGAGGGTATGGCTACACCTTC.

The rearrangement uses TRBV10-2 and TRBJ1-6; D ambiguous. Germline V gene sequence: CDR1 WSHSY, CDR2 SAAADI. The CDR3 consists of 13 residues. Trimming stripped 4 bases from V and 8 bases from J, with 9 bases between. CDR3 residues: CASSGAPDSPLHF. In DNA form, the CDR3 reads TGCGCCAGCAGTGGAGCTCCCGATTCACCCCTCCACTTT.

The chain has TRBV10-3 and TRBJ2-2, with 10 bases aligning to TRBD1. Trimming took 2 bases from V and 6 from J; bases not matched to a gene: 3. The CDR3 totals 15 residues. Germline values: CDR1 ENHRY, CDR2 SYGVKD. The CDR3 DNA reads TGTGCCATCAGTGAGGACAGGGGGCGATCCGGGGAGCTGTTTTTT. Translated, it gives CAISEDRGRSGELFF.

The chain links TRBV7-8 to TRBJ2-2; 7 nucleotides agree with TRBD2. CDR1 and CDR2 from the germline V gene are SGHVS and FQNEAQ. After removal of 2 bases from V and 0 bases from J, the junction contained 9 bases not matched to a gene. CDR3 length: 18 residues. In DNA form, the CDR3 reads TGTGCCAGCAGCTTAAAAGGGTCTAGCGGAGCGAACACCGGGGAGCTGTTTTTT. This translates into CASSLKGSSGANTGELFF. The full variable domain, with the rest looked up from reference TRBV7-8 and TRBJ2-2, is GAGVSQSPRYKVAKRGQDVALRCDPISGHVSLFWYQQALGQGPEFLTYFQNEAQLDKSGLPSDRFFAERPEGSVSTLKIQRTQQEDSAVYLCASSLKGSSGANTGELFFGEGSRLTVL.

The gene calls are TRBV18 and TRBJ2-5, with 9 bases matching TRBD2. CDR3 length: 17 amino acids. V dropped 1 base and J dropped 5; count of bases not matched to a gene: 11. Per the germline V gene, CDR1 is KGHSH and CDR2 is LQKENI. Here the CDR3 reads CASSPQTSGPGRETQYF. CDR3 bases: TGTGCCAGCTCACCACAGACTAGCGGCCCCGGCCGGGAGACCCAGTACTTC.

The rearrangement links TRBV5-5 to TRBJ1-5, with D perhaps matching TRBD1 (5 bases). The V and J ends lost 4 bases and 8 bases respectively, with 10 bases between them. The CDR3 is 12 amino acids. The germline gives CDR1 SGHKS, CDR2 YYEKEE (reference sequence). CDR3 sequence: CASSRDWEPQHF. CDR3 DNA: TGTGCCAGCAGCCGGGACTGGGAGCCCCAGCATTTT.

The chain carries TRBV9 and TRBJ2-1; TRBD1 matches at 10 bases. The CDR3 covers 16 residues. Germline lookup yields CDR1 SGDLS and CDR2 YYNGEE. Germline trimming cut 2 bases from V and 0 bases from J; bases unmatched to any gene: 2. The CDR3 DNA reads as TGTGCCAGCAGCGTTCGGGACAGGGGCTCCTACAATGAGCAGTTCTTC. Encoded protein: CASSVRDRGSYNEQFF.

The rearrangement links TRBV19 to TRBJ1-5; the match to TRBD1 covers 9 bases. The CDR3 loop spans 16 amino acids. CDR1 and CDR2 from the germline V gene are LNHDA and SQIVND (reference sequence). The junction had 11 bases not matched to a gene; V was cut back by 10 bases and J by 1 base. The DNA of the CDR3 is TGTGCCATTGAGGGCGCACAGGGGGCGAGCAATCAGCCCCAGCATTTT. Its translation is CAIEGAQGASNQPQHF.

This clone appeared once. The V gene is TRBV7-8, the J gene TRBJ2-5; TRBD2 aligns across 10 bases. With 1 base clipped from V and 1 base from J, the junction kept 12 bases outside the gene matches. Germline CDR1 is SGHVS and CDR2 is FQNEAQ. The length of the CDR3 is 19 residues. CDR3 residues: CASSLVYRLAGDLQETQYF. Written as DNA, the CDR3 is TGTGCCAGCAGCTTAGTTTATCGGCTAGCGGGGGACCTCCAAGAGACCCAGTACTTC.

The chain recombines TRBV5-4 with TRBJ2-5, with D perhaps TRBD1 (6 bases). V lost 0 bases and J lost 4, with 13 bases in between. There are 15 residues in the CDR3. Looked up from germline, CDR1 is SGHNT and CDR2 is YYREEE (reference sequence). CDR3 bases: TGTGCCAGCAGCTTGGTGGGGGCGTCGGGAGAGACCCAGTACTTC. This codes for CASSLVGASGETQYF.

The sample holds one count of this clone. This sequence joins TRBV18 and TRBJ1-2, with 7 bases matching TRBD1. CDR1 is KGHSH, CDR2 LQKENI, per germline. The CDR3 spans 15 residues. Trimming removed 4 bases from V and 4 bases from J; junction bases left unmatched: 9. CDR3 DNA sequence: TGTGCCAGCTCACTACGACAGGGATCCTCCTATGGCTACACCTTC. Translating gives CASSLRQGSSYGYTF.

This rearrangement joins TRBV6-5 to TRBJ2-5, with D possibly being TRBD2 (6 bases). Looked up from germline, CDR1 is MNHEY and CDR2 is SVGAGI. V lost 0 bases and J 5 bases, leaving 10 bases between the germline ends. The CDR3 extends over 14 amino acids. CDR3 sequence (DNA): TGTGCCAGCAGTTACTCGGCGGGGTCGGAGACCCAGTACTTC. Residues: CASSYSAGSETQYF.

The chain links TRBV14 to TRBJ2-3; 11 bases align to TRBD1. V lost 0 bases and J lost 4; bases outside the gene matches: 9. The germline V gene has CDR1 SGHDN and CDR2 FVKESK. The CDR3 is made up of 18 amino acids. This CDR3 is CASSQDVIWGQGADTQYF. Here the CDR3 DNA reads TGTGCCAGCAGCCAAGATGTAATCTGGGGACAGGGGGCAGATACGCAGTATTTT. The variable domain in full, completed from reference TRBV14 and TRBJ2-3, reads EAGVTQFPSHSVIEKGQTVTLRCDPISGHDNLYWYRRVMGKEIKFLLHFVKESKQDESGMPNNRFLAERTGGTYSTLKVQPAELEDSGVYFCASSQDVIWGQGADTQYFGPGTRLTVL.

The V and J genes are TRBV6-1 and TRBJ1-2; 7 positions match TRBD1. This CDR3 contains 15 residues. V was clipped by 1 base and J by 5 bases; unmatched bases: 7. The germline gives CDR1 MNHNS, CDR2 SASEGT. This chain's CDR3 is CASSEDGQAVYGYTF. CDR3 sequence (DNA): TGTGCCAGCAGTGAAGATGGACAGGCTGTTTATGGCTACACCTTC.

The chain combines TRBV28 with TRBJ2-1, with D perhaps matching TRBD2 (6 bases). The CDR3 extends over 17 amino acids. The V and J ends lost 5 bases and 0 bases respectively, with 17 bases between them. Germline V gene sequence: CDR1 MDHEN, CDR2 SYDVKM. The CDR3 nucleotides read TGTGCCAGCAGTACGAGGCGGGGTCCTTCCTCCTACAATGAGCAGTTCTTC. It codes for CASSTRRGPSSYNEQFF.

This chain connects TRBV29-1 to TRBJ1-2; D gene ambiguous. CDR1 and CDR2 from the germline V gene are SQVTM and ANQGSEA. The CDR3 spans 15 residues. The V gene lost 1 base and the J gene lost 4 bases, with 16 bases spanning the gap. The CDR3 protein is CSVEAPGELSYGYTF. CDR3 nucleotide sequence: TGCAGCGTTGAAGCGCCAGGCGAGTTATCCTATGGCTACACCTTC.